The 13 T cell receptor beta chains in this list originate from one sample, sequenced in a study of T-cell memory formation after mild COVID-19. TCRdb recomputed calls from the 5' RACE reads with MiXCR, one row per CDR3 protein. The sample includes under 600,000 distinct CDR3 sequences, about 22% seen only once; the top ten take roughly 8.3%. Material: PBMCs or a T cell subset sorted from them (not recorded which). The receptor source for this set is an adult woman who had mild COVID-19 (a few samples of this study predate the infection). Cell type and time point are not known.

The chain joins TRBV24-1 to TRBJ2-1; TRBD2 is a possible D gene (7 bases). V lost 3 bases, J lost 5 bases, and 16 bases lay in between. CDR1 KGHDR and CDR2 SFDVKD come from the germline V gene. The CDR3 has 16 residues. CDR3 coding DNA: TGTGCCACCAGTGATCTTAGGGGGGGCTCGAACAATGAGCAGTTCTTC. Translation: CATSDLRGGSNNEQFF.

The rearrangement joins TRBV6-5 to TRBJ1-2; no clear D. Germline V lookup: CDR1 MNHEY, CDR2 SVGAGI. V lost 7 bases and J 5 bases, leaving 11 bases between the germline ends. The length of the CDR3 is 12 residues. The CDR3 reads CASKAGYYGYTF. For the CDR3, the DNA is TGTGCCAGCAAAGCGGGGTATTATGGCTACACCTTC.

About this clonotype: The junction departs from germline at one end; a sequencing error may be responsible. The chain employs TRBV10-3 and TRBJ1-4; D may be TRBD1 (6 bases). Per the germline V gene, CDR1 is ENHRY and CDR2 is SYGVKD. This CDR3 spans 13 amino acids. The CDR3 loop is CAIGERGGEKLFF. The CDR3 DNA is TGTGCCATCGGTGAAAGGGGGGGCGAAAAACTGTTTTTT.

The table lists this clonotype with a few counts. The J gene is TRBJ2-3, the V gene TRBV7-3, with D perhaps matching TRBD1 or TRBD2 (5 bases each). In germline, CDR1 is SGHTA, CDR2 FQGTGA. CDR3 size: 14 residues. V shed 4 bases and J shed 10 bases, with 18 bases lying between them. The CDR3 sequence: CASSSGTNPQAQYF. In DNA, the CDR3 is TGTGCCAGCAGCTCCGGGACCAACCCTCAGGCGCAGTATTTT.

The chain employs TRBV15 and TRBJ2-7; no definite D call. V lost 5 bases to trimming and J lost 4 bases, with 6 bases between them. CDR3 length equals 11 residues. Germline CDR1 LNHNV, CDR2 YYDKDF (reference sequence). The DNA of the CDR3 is TGTGCCACCAGCCTCGGGTACGAGCAGTACTTC. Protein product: CATSLGYEQYF.

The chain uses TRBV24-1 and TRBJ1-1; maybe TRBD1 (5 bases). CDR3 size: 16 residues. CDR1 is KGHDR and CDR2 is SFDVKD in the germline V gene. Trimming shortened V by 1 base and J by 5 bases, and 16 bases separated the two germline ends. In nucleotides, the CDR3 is TGTGCCACCAGTGATTTTAAGGCTGGGGGGGGAACTGAAGCTTTCTTT. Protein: CATSDFKAGGGTEAFF.

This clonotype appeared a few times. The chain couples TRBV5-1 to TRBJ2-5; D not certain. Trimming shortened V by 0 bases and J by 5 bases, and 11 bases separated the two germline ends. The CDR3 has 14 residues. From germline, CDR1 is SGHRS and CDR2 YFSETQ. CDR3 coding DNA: TGCGCCAGCAGCTTGGCCCAAGGCAGGGAGACCCAGTACTTC. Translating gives CASSLAQGRETQYF.

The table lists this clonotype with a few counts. The CDR3 DNA sequence: TGTGCCACCAGTGATGACTACAATGAGCAGTTCTTC. Protein sequence: CATSDDYNEQFF. This chain connects TRBV24-1 to TRBJ2-1; D remains unclear. Germline V gene data show CDR1 as KGHDR and CDR2 as SFDVKD. V was cut by 3 bases and J by 3 bases, with 2 bases left in between. This CDR3 has 12 amino acids.

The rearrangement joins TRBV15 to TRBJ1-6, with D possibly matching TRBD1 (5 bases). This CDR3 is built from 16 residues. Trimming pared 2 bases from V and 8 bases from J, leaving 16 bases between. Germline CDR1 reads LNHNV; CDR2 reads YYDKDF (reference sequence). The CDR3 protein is CATSRPTGTRHSPLHF. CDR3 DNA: TGTGCCACCAGCAGACCAACCGGGACCCGACATTCACCCCTCCACTTT.

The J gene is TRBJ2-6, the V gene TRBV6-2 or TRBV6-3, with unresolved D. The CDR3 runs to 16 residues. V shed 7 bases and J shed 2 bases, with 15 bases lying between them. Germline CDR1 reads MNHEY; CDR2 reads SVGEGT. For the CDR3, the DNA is TGTGCCAGCAACTCCCACGGGTTTCCTGGGGCCAACGTCCTGACTTTC. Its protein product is CASNSHGFPGANVLTF.

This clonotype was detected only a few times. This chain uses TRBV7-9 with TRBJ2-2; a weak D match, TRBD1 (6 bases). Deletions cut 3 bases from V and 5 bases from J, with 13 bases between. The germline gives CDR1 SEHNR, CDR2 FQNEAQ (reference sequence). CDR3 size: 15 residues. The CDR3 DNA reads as TGTGCCAGCAGCTTTCCACAGGGACGGACCGGGGAGCTGTTTTTT. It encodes CASSFPQGRTGELFF. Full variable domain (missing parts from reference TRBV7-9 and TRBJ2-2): DTGVSQNPRHKITKRGQNVTFRCDPISEHNRLYWYRQTLGQGPEFLTYFQNEAQLEKSRLLSDRFSAERPKGSFSTLEIQRTEQGDSAMYLCASSFPQGRTGELFFGEGSRLTVL.

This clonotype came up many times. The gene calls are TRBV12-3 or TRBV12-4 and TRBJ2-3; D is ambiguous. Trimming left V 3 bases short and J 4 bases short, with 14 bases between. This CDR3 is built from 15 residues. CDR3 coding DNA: TGTGCCAGCAGTTTTATCCCCCCGGTCGCAGATACGCAGTATTTT. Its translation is CASSFIPPVADTQYF.

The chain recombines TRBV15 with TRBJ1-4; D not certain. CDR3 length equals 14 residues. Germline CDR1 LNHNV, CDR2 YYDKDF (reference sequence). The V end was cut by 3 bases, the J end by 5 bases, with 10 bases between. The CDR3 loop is CATSRKGWNEKLFF. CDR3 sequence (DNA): TGTGCCACCAGCAGGAAGGGATGGAATGAAAAACTGTTTTTT.